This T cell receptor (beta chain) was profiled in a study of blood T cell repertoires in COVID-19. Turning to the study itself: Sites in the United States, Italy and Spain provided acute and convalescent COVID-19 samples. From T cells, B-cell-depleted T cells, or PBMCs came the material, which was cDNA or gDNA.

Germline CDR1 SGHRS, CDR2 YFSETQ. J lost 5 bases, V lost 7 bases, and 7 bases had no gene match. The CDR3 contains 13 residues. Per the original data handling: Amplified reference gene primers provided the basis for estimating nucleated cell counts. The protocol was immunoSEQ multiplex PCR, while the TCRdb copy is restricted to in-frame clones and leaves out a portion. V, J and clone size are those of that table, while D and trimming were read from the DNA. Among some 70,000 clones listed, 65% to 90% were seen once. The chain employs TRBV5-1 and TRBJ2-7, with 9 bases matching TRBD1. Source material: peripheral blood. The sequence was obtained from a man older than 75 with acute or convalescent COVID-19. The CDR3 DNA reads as TGCGCCAGCGCCGGGACAGGGTATGACGAGCAGTACTTC. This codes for CASAGTGYDEQYF.